These T cell receptor beta chains were read from a single sample in a study of identical twins. From the 5' RACE reads, TCRdb called clonotypes with MiXCR, one entry per CDR3 protein. The table records a few hundred thousand distinct CDR3 sequences, approximately 13% of them present only once. These sequences were also reported in another study, on yellow fever vaccine responses in identical twins.

The material sequenced was CD8+ T cells sorted from blood. The source of these receptors is a woman under 30 in good health. CDR3s leave out the opening cysteine and the closing phenylalanine or tryptophan.

j_gene: TRBJ2-5
len: 16
v_gene: TRBV3-1
CDR3aa: ASSPEGLAGGNQETQY

j_gene: TRBJ1-1
len: 12
v_gene: TRBV7-2
CDR3aa: ASSLEPGDTEAF

j_gene: TRBJ1-5
len: 12
v_gene: TRBV27
CDR3aa: ASSSRGLGQPQH

j_gene: TRBJ1-1
len: 15
v_gene: TRBV5-1
CDR3aa: ASSPGTGGLWRTEAF

j_gene: TRBJ2-3
len: 14
v_gene: TRBV4-2
CDR3aa: ASSQELAGVADTQY

j_gene: TRBJ2-3
len: 16
v_gene: TRBV28
CDR3aa: ASSFSSRPASHTDTQY

j_gene: TRBJ1-1
len: 10
v_gene: TRBV11-3
CDR3aa: ATGTGSTEAF

j_gene: TRBJ1-6
len: 12
v_gene: TRBV2
CDR3aa: ASKDSSYNSPLH

j_gene: TRBJ2-5
len: 12
v_gene: TRBV2
CDR3aa: ASSAGGPGETQY

j_gene: TRBJ1-4
len: 13
v_gene: TRBV4-1
CDR3aa: ASSSGADFGEKLF

j_gene: TRBJ2-7
len: 13
v_gene: TRBV28
CDR3aa: ASSDDRVGAYEQY

j_gene: TRBJ2-3
len: 14
v_gene: TRBV20-1
CDR3aa: SARDASGELGDTQY

j_gene: TRBJ2-5
len: 12
v_gene: TRBV18
CDR3aa: ASSPPAEGRTQY

j_gene: TRBJ2-7
len: 14
v_gene: TRBV20-1
CDR3aa: SARPLAGPGSYEQY

j_gene: TRBJ2-6
len: 13
v_gene: TRBV5-1
CDR3aa: ASSLWETGANVLT

j_gene: TRBJ2-1
len: 14
v_gene: TRBV7-9
CDR3aa: ASSLVVSAELNEQF

j_gene: TRBJ2-2
len: 14
v_gene: TRBV6-5
CDR3aa: ASSYSPTGEYGELF

j_gene: TRBJ2-7
len: 11
v_gene: TRBV5-5
CDR3aa: ATAGGTTYEQY

j_gene: TRBJ2-7
len: 10
v_gene: TRBV6-5
CDR3aa: ASSYAGGWQY

j_gene: TRBJ2-5
len: 13
v_gene: TRBV11-1
CDR3aa: ASSLSLGEYRTQY

j_gene: TRBJ1-5
len: 13
v_gene: TRBV12-3/TRBV12-4
CDR3aa: ASSYGSASNQPQH

j_gene: TRBJ2-3
len: 13
v_gene: TRBV27
CDR3aa: ASSRAGVATDTQY

j_gene: TRBJ2-5
len: 13
v_gene: TRBV29-1
CDR3aa: SVEERGRPQETQY

j_gene: TRBJ2-4
len: 11
v_gene: TRBV20-1
CDR3aa: SAGGGGGVIQY

j_gene: TRBJ2-7
len: 11
v_gene: TRBV5-1
CDR3aa: ASSLGTRNEQY

j_gene: TRBJ2-3
len: 13
v_gene: TRBV6-5
CDR3aa: ASSYSSSPTDTQY

j_gene: TRBJ2-2
len: 11
v_gene: TRBV28
CDR3aa: ASSLVLTGELF

j_gene: TRBJ2-1
len: 12
v_gene: TRBV7-9
CDR3aa: ASSSPANPSEQF

j_gene: TRBJ1-1
len: 13
v_gene: TRBV12-5
CDR3aa: ASGLATGENTEAF

j_gene: TRBJ2-1
len: 14
v_gene: TRBV11-2
CDR3aa: ASSLQPSGRDDEQF

j_gene: TRBJ2-3
len: 12
v_gene: TRBV7-8
CDR3aa: ASSPGHSTDTQY

j_gene: TRBJ1-2
len: 11
v_gene: TRBV12-3/TRBV12-4
CDR3aa: ASSFVGSYGYT

j_gene: TRBJ2-1
len: 9
v_gene: TRBV29-1
CDR3aa: NVAADNEQF

j_gene: TRBJ1-1
len: 12
v_gene: TRBV6-1
CDR3aa: ASSDRVENTEAF

j_gene: TRBJ2-5
len: 13
v_gene: TRBV6-5
CDR3aa: ASSYSRGAVETQY

j_gene: TRBJ2-2
len: 18
v_gene: TRBV12-3/TRBV12-4
CDR3aa: ASSMPGLAGGGNNTGELF

j_gene: TRBJ1-6
len: 12
v_gene: TRBV5-6
CDR3aa: ASSQGSYNSPLH

j_gene: TRBJ2-2
len: 16
v_gene: TRBV12-3/TRBV12-4
CDR3aa: ASSFFRGTSVRTGELF

j_gene: TRBJ2-1
len: 14
v_gene: TRBV28
CDR3aa: ASSWTSGLRHNEQF

j_gene: TRBJ2-1
len: 10
v_gene: TRBV12-5
CDR3aa: ASGLGRDEQF

j_gene: TRBJ1-4
len: 12
v_gene: TRBV9
CDR3aa: ASSVGGNYEKLF

j_gene: TRBJ1-3
len: 16
v_gene: TRBV11-1
CDR3aa: ASSLRGPSANSGNTIY

j_gene: TRBJ2-1
len: 12
v_gene: TRBV2
CDR3aa: ASSEGQGIGEQF

j_gene: TRBJ1-6
len: 14
v_gene: TRBV7-9
CDR3aa: ASGTHLTGEDSPLH

j_gene: TRBJ2-2
len: 13
v_gene: TRBV19
CDR3aa: ASNRRSANTGELF

j_gene: TRBJ1-2
len: 14
v_gene: TRBV12-3/TRBV12-4
CDR3aa: ASSFSRTGGGYGYT

j_gene: TRBJ2-7
len: 11
v_gene: TRBV11-3
CDR3aa: ASSFGISYEQY

j_gene: TRBJ2-3
len: 12
v_gene: TRBV5-1
CDR3aa: ASSFSWATDTQY

j_gene: TRBJ2-1
len: 11
v_gene: TRBV6-1
CDR3aa: ASRRGGAGEQF

j_gene: TRBJ2-2
len: 14
v_gene: TRBV19
CDR3aa: ASSIGAPRNTGELF

j_gene: TRBJ1-2
len: 12
v_gene: TRBV28
CDR3aa: ASSWRDSREGYT

j_gene: TRBJ1-1
len: 9
v_gene: TRBV2
CDR3aa: ASSGQREAF

j_gene: TRBJ2-3
len: 14
v_gene: TRBV27
CDR3aa: ASSLRGYPSTDTQY

j_gene: TRBJ1-1
len: 13
v_gene: TRBV4-1
CDR3aa: ASSQAEYANTEAF

j_gene: TRBJ2-7
len: 14
v_gene: TRBV27
CDR3aa: ASSPSLGGNRYEQY